This entry features one T cell receptor (beta chain) sequence. The target antigen is unknown. At the DNA level, this CDR3 is encoded by other sequences in the same sample as well. This entry is derived from a study of T cells in tumors after PD-1 blockade. Overall study: Patients had no prior checkpoint blockade, systemic immunosuppressants, or anti-cancer therapy within 4 weeks. Each patient got pembrolizumab 200 mg every 3 weeks or cemiplimab 350 mg every 2 weeks. Peripheral blood samples averaged approximately 35,000 unique clonotypes and about 120,000 templates. Study-wide results and limits: Some novel exhausted tumor clones appeared in pre-treatment blood, suggesting peripheral recruitment.

Clones were read by immunoSEQ multiplex PCR, and TCRdb kept only the in-frame ones, dropping some. The table records roughly 48,000 clones, 81% of them present only once. Sequenced here: PBMCs, sampled before anti-PD-1 treatment. The origin of this receptor is a human donor with basal cell carcinoma.

Written as DNA, the CDR3 is TGTGCCAGCAGTGACTCTAGTGGGGGGGCCCCAGATACGCAGTATTTT. It translates to CASSDSSGGAPDTQYF. The chain recombines TRBV6-4 with TRBJ2-3, with D tentatively TRBD2 (7 bases). V shed 0 bases and J shed 4 bases, with 14 bases lying between them. Germline V lookup: CDR1 MRHNA, CDR2 SNTAGT. This CDR3 spans 16 amino acids.